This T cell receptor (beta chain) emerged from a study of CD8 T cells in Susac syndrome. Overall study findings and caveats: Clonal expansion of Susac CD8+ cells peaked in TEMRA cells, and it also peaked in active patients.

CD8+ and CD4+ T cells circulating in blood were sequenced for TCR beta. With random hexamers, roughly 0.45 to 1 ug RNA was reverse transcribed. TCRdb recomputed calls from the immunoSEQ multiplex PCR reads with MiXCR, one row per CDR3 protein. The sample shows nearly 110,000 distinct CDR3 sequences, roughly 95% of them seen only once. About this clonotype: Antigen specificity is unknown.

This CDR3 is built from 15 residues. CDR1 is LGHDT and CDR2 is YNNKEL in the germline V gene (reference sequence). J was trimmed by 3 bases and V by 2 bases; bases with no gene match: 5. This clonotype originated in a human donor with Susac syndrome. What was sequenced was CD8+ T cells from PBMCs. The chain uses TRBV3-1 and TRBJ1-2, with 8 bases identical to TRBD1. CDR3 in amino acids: CASSQTPGQDYGYTF. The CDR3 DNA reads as TGTGCCAGCAGCCAAACCCCGGGACAGGACTATGGCTACACCTTC.